This is a list of T cell receptor beta chains from one sample in a study of Ad26.COV2.S vaccination and SARS-CoV-2 variants. Clones were sequenced by immunoSEQ multiplex PCR, and TCRdb holds only the in-frame ones, with some missing. The repertoire holds some 350,000 clones, around 90% seen once, with about 3.9% in the top ten. The material sequenced was peripheral blood, taken after recovery from COVID-19. Receptors were obtained from a human donor who had recovered from COVID-19. CDR3s include the opening cysteine and the closing phenylalanine or tryptophan. A D gene is named only where the DNA matches it firmly. Only some rows state a clone size, as once, few, many or a class for expanded clones.

length: 13; J: TRBJ1-2; D: TRBD1; V: TRBV6-5; size: NA; DNA: TGTGCCGCTCGGACAGGCGGCTTCTATGGCTACACCTTC; CDR3: CAARTGGFYGYTF
length: 16; J: TRBJ2-6; D: NA; V: TRBV4-2; size: NA; DNA: TGTGCCAGCAGCCAAGAATCCGAGGGTGGGGCCAACGTCCTGACTTTC; CDR3: CASSQESEGGANVLTF
length: 14; J: TRBJ2-5; D: NA; V: TRBV6-2/TRBV6-3; size: NA; DNA: TGTGCCAGCAGTCGAGGACAGCTTCAAGAGACCCAGTACTTC; CDR3: CASSRGQLQETQYF
length: 12; J: TRBJ2-7; D: NA; V: TRBV5-6; size: once; DNA: TGTGCCAGCAGCTTGGGTGGGAGCGAGCAGTACTTC; CDR3: CASSLGGSEQYF
length: 15; J: TRBJ1-2; D: TRBD1; V: TRBV6-5; size: NA; DNA: TGTGCCAGCAGTTGGGGGACAGGGTATTCGGTTGGCTACACCTTC; CDR3: CASSWGTGYSVGYTF
length: 16; J: TRBJ1-5; D: NA; V: TRBV5-3; size: once; DNA: TGTGCCAGAAGCTTTCAGGGTAGAGTTAAGAATCAGCCCCAGCATTTT; CDR3: CARSFQGRVKNQPQHF
length: 13; J: TRBJ1-2; D: NA; V: TRBV6-5; size: few; DNA: TGTGCCAGCAGTACTCAAAAACGGGGTGGCTACACCTTC; CDR3: CASSTQKRGGYTF
length: 16; J: TRBJ2-2; D: NA; V: TRBV7-6; size: NA; DNA: TGTGCCAGCAGCTTAGGCGGCAGACGGAACACCGGGGAGCTGTTTTTT; CDR3: CASSLGGRRNTGELFF
length: 12; J: TRBJ2-5; D: NA; V: TRBV13; size: NA; DNA: TGTGCCAGCAGCCGAATGGCAGAGACCCAGTACTTC; CDR3: CASSRMAETQYF
length: 13; J: TRBJ2-5; D: NA; V: TRBV11-2; size: NA; DNA: TGTGCCAGCAGCTTAGACCAAACATTCGCCCAGTACTTC; CDR3: CASSLDQTFAQYF
length: 17; J: TRBJ2-3; D: TRBD2; V: TRBV3-1/TRBV3-2; size: NA; DNA: TGTGCCAGCAGCCAAGTAGCGGGGGGGCCGGATGCAGATACGCAGTATTTT; CDR3: CASSQVAGGPDADTQYF
length: 17; J: TRBJ2-7; D: TRBD1; V: TRBV5-1; size: few; DNA: TGCGCCAGCAGCTTGGATGGCACGACAGGGTCAAGACAGGAGCAGTACTTC; CDR3: CASSLDGTTGSRQEQYF
length: 12; J: TRBJ1-6; D: NA; V: TRBV5-8; size: NA; DNA: TGTGCCAGCAGCTTGGGTAATTCACCCCTCCACTTT; CDR3: CASSLGNSPLHF
length: 17; J: TRBJ2-7; D: NA; V: TRBV5-5; size: NA; DNA: TGTGCCAGCAGCTTTAGGGACTTCAGGGGGTCCTGGTACGAGCAGTACTTC; CDR3: CASSFRDFRGSWYEQYF
length: 14; J: TRBJ1-2; D: NA; V: TRBV10-2; size: NA; DNA: TGCGCCAGCAATGGAGTCGAGTCAGGCTATGGCTACACCTTC; CDR3: CASNGVESGYGYTF
length: 13; J: TRBJ1-1; D: NA; V: TRBV14; size: NA; DNA: TGTGCCAGCAGCCAAGATCTTATACAGGAAGCTTTCTTT; CDR3: CASSQDLIQEAFF
length: 16; J: TRBJ2-3; D: NA; V: TRBV9; size: NA; DNA: TGTGCCAGCAGCACCTTCGGGCGGGGGCCGGCAGATACGCAGTATTTT; CDR3: CASSTFGRGPADTQYF
length: 16; J: TRBJ1-3; D: TRBD1; V: TRBV19; size: NA; DNA: TGTGCCAGTAGTACGCTACAGGGGGTTTCGGGAAACACCATATATTTT; CDR3: CASSTLQGVSGNTIYF
length: 13; J: TRBJ2-1; D: NA; V: TRBV9; size: NA; DNA: TGTGCCAGCAGCGTACAAGTCTACAATGAGCAGTTCTTC; CDR3: CASSVQVYNEQFF
length: 13; J: TRBJ1-1; D: NA; V: TRBV7-2; size: NA; DNA: TGTGCCAGCTCGGACAGCGGGAACACTGAAGCTTTCTTT; CDR3: CASSDSGNTEAFF
length: 14; J: TRBJ2-7; D: NA; V: TRBV5-4; size: NA; DNA: TGTGCCAGCAGACGGAGGGACGGCGGCCACGAGCAGTACTTC; CDR3: CASRRRDGGHEQYF
length: 13; J: TRBJ1-6; D: NA; V: TRBV5-5; size: NA; DNA: TGTGCCAGCAGCTTGGGCAGTAATTCACCCCTCCACTTT; CDR3: CASSLGSNSPLHF
length: 15; J: TRBJ2-4; D: NA; V: TRBV5-4; size: once; DNA: TGTGCCAGCAGCTTGGATGGGGGGCTGAGTAACATTCAGTACTTC; CDR3: CASSLDGGLSNIQYF
length: 17; J: TRBJ2-3; D: TRBD2; V: TRBV15; size: NA; DNA: TGTGCCACCAGCAGAGATTCGGCTAGCGGGAGCACAGATACGCAGTATTTT; CDR3: CATSRDSASGSTDTQYF
length: 16; J: TRBJ2-3; D: NA; V: TRBV5-1; size: once; DNA: TGCGCCAGCAGCTTGGGGGGTGGGGAACACACAGATACGCAGTATTTT; CDR3: CASSLGGGEHTDTQYF
length: 11; J: TRBJ1-2; D: NA; V: TRBV27; size: NA; DNA: TGTGCCAGCGGACAGCAGTATGGCTACACCTTC; CDR3: CASGQQYGYTF
length: 12; J: TRBJ2-1; D: NA; V: TRBV12-3/TRBV12-4; size: NA; DNA: TGTGCCAGCAGTTTAGTTGCACAGACTCAGTTCTTC; CDR3: CASSLVAQTQFF
length: 18; J: TRBJ1-1; D: TRBD1; V: TRBV3-1/TRBV3-2; size: NA; DNA: TGTGCCAGCAGCCAACTTCCCCACGGGACAGCGATGAACACTGAAGCTTTCTTT; CDR3: CASSQLPHGTAMNTEAFF
length: 19; J: TRBJ2-6; D: NA; V: TRBV4-1; size: NA; DNA: TGCGCCAGCAGCCAAGTCGGACTGAAGGACCCTTCTGGGGCCAACGTCCTGACTTTC; CDR3: CASSQVGLKDPSGANVLTF
length: 16; J: TRBJ2-5; D: TRBD2; V: TRBV5-6; size: NA; DNA: TGTGCCAGCAGCTCTCCTTTTTCGGGGGGGCCTAAGACCCAGTACTTC; CDR3: CASSSPFSGGPKTQYF
length: 13; J: TRBJ1-2; D: NA; V: TRBV5-6; size: NA; DNA: TGTGCCAGCAGCACCGGACAGATCTACGGCTACACCTTC; CDR3: CASSTGQIYGYTF
length: 16; J: TRBJ2-3; D: TRBD1; V: TRBV19; size: NA; DNA: TGTGCCAGTAGTATAGGAGGGGGCGGTGGCACAGATACGCAGTATTTT; CDR3: CASSIGGGGGTDTQYF
length: 12; J: TRBJ2-5; D: NA; V: TRBV6-5; size: NA; DNA: TGTGCCACCAGAGGTGTGATAAAGACCCAGTACTTC; CDR3: CATRGVIKTQYF
length: 13; J: TRBJ2-7; D: NA; V: TRBV7-2; size: once; DNA: TGTGCCAGCAGCACAGGACAGTTCTACGAGCAGTACTTC; CDR3: CASSTGQFYEQYF
length: 12; J: TRBJ2-7; D: NA; V: TRBV5-1; size: NA; DNA: TGCGCCAGCAGCCCACCCTCCTACGAGCAGTACTTC; CDR3: CASSPPSYEQYF
length: 15; J: TRBJ1-2; D: NA; V: TRBV5-1; size: NA; DNA: TGCGCCAGCACTTCCAGGGCAGGTGAATTATATGGCTACACCTTC; CDR3: CASTSRAGELYGYTF
length: 16; J: TRBJ1-1; D: NA; V: TRBV7-2; size: NA; DNA: TGTGCCAGCAGCTTATTAGGAGAACCTTTGAACACTGAAGCTTTCTTT; CDR3: CASSLLGEPLNTEAFF
length: 11; J: TRBJ2-7; D: NA; V: TRBV11-2; size: NA; DNA: TGTGCCAGCAGCTTAGTGGACGAGCAGTACTTC; CDR3: CASSLVDEQYF
length: 15; J: TRBJ1-5; D: NA; V: TRBV27; size: NA; DNA: TGTGCCAGCACCGAGAACGGTTGGGGAAAGCAGCCCCAGCATTTT; CDR3: CASTENGWGKQPQHF
length: 15; J: TRBJ2-3; D: NA; V: TRBV3-1/TRBV3-2; size: NA; DNA: TGTGCCAGCAGCCAAAACTCTTTCGGCACAGATACGCAGTATTTT; CDR3: CASSQNSFGTDTQYF
length: 15; J: TRBJ2-1; D: TRBD2; V: TRBV2; size: NA; DNA: TGTGCCAGCAGTTATCCTAGCGGGGGGGCGGATGAGCAGTTCTTC; CDR3: CASSYPSGGADEQFF
length: 15; J: TRBJ1-3; D: NA; V: TRBV7-5; size: NA; DNA: TGTGCCAGAAGCTTCAGGGTAGTCACTGGAAACACCATATATTTT; CDR3: CARSFRVVTGNTIYF
length: 13; J: TRBJ2-5; D: NA; V: TRBV27; size: NA; DNA: TGTGCCAGCAGCCTAGGGAGTTCGGGGACCCAGTACTTC; CDR3: CASSLGSSGTQYF
length: 11; J: TRBJ1-2; D: NA; V: TRBV6-6; size: NA; DNA: TGTGCCAGCAGTCGAAACTATGGCTACACCTTC; CDR3: CASSRNYGYTF
length: 14; J: TRBJ2-2; D: NA; V: TRBV13; size: NA; DNA: TGTGCCAGCAGGGTCTTGGGGCCACCCGGGGAGCTGTTTTTT; CDR3: CASRVLGPPGELFF
length: 18; J: TRBJ2-1; D: TRBD2; V: TRBV4-1; size: once; DNA: TGCGCCAGCAGCTCACCTTTTATTGGGCGGGGGGTCTACAATGAGCAGTTCTTC; CDR3: CASSSPFIGRGVYNEQFF